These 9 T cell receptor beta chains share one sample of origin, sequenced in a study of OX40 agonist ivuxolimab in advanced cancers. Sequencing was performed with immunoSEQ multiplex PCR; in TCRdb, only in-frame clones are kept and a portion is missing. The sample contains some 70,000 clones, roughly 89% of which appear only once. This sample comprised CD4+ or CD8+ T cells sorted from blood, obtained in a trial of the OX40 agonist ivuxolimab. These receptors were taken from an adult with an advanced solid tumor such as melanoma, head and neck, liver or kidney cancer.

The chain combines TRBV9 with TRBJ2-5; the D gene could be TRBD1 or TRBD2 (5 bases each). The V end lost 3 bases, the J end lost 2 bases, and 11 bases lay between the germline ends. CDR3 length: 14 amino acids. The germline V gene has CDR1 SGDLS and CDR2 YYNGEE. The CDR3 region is CASSGGRIQETQYF. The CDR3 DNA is TGTGCCAGCAGCGGGGGACGCATACAAGAGACCCAGTACTTC.

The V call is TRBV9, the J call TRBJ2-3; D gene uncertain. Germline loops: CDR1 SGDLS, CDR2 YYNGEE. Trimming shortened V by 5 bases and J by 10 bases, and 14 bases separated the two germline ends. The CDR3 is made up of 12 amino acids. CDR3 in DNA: TGTGCCAGCAGACCCAGCAGTGGGTCGCAGTATTTT. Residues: CASRPSSGSQYF.

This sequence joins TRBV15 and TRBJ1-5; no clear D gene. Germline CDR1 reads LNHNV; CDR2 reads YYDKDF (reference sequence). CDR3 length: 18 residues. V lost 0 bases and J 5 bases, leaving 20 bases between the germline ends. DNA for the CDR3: TGTGCCACCAGCAGAGATCCCCGTGGGGAGGAGGGTGATCAGCCCCAGCATTTT. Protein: CATSRDPRGEEGDQPQHF. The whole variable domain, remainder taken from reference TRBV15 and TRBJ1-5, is DAMVIQNPRYQVTQFGKPVTLSCSQTLNHNVMYWYQQKSSQAPKLLFHYYDKDFNNEADTPDNFQSRRPNTSFCFLDIRSPGLGDTAMYLCATSRDPRGEEGDQPQHFGDGTRLSIL.

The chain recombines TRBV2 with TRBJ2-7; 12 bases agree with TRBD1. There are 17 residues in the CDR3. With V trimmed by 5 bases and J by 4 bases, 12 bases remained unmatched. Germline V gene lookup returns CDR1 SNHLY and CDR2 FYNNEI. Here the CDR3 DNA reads TGTGCCAGCAGTTTCCCCGGGACAGGGGGCGAGAAATACGAGCAGTACTTC. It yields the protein CASSFPGTGGEKYEQYF.

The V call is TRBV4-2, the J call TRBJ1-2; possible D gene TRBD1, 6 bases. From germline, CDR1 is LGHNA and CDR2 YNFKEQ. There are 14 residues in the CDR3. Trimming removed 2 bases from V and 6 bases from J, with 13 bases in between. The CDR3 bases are TGTGCCAGCAGCCAACGGGCAGGGGAGAATGGCTACACCTTC. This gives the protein CASSQRAGENGYTF.

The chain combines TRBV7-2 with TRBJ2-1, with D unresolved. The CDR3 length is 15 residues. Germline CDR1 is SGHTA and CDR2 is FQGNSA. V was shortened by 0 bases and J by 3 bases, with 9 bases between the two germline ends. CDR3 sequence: CASSLAAGFYNEQFF. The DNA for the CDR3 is TGTGCCAGCAGCTTAGCAGCCGGATTCTACAATGAGCAGTTCTTC.

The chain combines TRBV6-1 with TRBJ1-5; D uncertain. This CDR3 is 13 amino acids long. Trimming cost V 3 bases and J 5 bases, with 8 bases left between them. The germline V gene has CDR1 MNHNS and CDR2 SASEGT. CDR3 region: CASSDGSDQPQHF. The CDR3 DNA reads TGTGCCAGCAGTGACGGGTCGGATCAGCCCCAGCATTTT.

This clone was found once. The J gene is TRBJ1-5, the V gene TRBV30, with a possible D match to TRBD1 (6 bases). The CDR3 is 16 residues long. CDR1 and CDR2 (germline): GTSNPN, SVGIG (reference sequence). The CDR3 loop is CALGYGGRTSNQPQHF. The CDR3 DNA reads TGTGCTTTGGGTTATGGGGGGCGGACGAGCAATCAGCCCCAGCATTTT.

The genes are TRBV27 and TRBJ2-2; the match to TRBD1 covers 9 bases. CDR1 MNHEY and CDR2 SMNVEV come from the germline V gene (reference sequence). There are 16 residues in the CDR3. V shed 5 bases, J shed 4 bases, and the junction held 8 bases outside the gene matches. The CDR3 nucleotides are TGTGCCAGCAGTCCCCGGACAGGGGAAGGCACCGGGGAGCTGTTTTTT. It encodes CASSPRTGEGTGELFF.